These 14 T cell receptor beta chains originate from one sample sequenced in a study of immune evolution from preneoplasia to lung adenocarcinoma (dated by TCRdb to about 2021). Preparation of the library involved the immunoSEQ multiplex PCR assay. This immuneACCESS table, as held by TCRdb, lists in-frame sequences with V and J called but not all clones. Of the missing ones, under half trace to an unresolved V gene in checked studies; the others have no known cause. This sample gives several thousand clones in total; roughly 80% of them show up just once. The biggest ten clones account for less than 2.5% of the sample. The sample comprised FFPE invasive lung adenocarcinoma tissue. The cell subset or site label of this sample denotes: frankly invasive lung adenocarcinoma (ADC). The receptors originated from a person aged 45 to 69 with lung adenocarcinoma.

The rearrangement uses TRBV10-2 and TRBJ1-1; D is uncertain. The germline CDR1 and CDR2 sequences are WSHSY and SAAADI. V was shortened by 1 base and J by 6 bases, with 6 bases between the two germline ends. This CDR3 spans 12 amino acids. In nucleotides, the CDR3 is TGCGCCAGCAGTGAGTTTAGGGCTGAAGCTTTCTTT. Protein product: CASSEFRAEAFF.

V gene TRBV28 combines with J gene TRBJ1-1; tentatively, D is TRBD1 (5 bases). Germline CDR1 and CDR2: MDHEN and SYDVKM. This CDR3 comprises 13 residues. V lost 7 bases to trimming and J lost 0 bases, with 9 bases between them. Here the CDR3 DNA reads TGTGCCAGCATACGACAGATGAACACTGAAGCTTTCTTT. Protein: CASIRQMNTEAFF.

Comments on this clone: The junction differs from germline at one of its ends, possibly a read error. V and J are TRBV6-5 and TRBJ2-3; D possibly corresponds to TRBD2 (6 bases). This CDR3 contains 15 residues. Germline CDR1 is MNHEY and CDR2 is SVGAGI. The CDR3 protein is CASSYSWLAPDTQYF. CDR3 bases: TGTGCCAGCAGCTACTCCTGGCTAGCGCCAGATACGCAGTATTTT.

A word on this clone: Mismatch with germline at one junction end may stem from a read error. Here the CDR3 DNA reads TGTGCCAGCAGTTTAGCTAAGTACGAGCAGTACTTC. Its protein product is CASSLAKYEQYF. The chain links TRBV13 to TRBJ2-7; unclear D gene. Germline values: CDR1 PRHDT, CDR2 FYEKMQ (reference sequence). The CDR3 length is 12 residues.

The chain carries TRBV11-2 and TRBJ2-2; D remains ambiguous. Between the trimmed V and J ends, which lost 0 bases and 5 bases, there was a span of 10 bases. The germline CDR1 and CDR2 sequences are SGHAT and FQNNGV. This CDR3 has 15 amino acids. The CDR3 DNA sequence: TGTGCCAGCAGCTTAGACTCAGACCTAACCGGGGAGCTGTTTTTT. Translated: CASSLDSDLTGELFF.

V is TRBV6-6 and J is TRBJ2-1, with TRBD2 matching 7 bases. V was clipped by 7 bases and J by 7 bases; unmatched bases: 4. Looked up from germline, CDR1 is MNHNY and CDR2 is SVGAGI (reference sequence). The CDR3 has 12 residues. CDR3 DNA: TGTGCCAGCACCCTGGGAGGGAATGAGCAGTTCTTC. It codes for CASTLGGNEQFF.

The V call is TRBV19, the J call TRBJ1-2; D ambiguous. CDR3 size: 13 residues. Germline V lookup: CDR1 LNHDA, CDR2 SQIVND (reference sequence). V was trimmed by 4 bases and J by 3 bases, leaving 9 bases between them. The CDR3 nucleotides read TGTGCCAGTAGTACCAGTGGGGACTATGGCTACACCTTC. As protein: CASSTSGDYGYTF. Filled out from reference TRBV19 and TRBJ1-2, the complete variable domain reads DGGITQSPKYLFRKEGQNVTLSCEQNLNHDAMYWYRQDPGQGLRLIYYSQIVNDFQKGDIAEGYSVSREKKESFPLTVTSAQKNPTAFYLCASSTSGDYGYTFGSGTRLTVV.

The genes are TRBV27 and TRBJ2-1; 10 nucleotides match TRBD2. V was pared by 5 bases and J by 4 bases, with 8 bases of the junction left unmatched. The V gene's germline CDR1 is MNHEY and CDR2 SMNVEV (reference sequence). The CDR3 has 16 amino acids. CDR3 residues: CASSPLRTSGYNEQFF. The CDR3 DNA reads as TGTGCCAGCAGTCCATTGAGGACTAGCGGTTACAATGAGCAGTTCTTC.

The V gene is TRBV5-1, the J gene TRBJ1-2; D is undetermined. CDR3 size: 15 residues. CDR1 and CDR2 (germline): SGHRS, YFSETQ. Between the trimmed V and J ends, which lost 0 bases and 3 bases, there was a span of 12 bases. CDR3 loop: CASSLAPNGDYGYTF. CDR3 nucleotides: TGCGCCAGCAGCTTGGCCCCGAACGGGGACTATGGCTACACCTTC. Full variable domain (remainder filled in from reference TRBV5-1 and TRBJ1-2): KAGVTQTPRYLIKTRGQQVTLSCSPISGHRSVSWYQQTPGQGLQFLFEYFSETQRNKGNFPGRFSGRQFSNSRSEMNVSTLELGDSALYLCASSLAPNGDYGYTFGSGTRLTVV.

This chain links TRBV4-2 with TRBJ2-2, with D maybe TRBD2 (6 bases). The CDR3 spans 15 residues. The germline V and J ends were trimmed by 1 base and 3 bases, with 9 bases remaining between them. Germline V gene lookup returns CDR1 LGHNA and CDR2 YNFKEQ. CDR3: CASSQVASDTGELFF. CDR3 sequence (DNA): TGTGCCAGCAGCCAAGTCGCTAGCGACACCGGGGAGCTGTTTTTT.

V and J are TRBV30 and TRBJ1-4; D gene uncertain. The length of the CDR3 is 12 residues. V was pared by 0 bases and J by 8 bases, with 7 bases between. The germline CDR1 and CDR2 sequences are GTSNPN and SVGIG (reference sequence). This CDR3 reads CAWSVLREKLFF. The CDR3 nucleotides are TGTGCCTGGAGTGTACTGCGGGAAAAACTGTTTTTT.

DNA of the CDR3: TGTGCCAGCTCAACTCTAGCGGGATCCTACAATGAGCAGTTCTTC. Protein sequence: CASSTLAGSYNEQFF. The chain employs TRBV18 and TRBJ2-1, with TRBD2 identical over 9 bases. The ends lost 5 bases at V and 1 base at J; junction bases unmatched: 3. This CDR3 contains 15 residues. CDR1 and CDR2 from the germline V gene are KGHSH and LQKENI.

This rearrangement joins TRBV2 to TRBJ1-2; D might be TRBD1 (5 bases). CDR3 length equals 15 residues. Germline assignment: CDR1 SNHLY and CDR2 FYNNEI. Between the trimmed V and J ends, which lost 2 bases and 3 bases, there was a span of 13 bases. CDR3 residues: CASSETGRMDYGYTF. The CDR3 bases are TGTGCCAGCAGTGAAACAGGTCGTATGGACTATGGCTACACCTTC.

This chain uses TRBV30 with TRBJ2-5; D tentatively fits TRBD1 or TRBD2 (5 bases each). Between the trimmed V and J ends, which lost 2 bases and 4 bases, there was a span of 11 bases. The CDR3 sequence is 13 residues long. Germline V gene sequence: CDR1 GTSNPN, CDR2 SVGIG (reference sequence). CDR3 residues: CAWSLGAVETQYF. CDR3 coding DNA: TGTGCCTGGAGTCTCGGGGCGGTAGAGACCCAGTACTTC. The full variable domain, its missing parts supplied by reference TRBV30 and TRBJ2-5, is SQTIHQWPATLVQPVGSPLSLECTVEGTSNPNLYWYRQAAGRGLQLLFYSVGIGQISSEVPQNLSASRPQDRQFILSSKKLLLSDSGFYLCAWSLGAVETQYFGPGTRLLVL.